Presented here are 23 T cell receptor beta chains from one specimen sequenced in a study of Graves' ophthalmopathy and Graves' hyperthyroidism. Amplification targeted the TCR beta CDR3 regions, with RNA transcripts as the source material. The first-round RT-PCR employed HTBI primers together with the Qiagen OneStep RT-PCR kit. A multiplex PCR was then performed as the second round. MiXCR, applied by TCRdb to the multiplex PCR reads, yields one record per CDR3 protein. There are roughly 1.1 million distinct CDR3 sequences in the sample; approximately 35% occur only once, and over 8.5% lies in the top ten. The sequenced sample was peripheral blood or thyroid tissue (not recorded which). These receptors came from an adult man with Graves' hyperthyroidism.

V is TRBV11-1 and J is TRBJ2-7; 10 nucleotides line up with TRBD2. V trimming: 6 bases; J trimming: 5 bases; junction bases outside the gene matches: 7. The CDR3 totals 14 residues. Per the germline V gene, CDR1 is SGHAT and CDR2 is FQDESV (reference sequence). The CDR3 protein is CASRDSGGPDEQYF. DNA for the CDR3: TGTGCCAGCAGAGATAGCGGGGGGCCCGACGAGCAGTACTTC.

Turning to this clonotype: A single base separates this from a much larger clone, so it may be a read error. The chain uses TRBV20-1 and TRBJ1-3; D is uncertain. The CDR3 is made up of 14 amino acids. Germline V gene lookup returns CDR1 DFQATT and CDR2 SNEGSKA (reference sequence). The CDR3 region has the DNA TGCAGTGCTAGAGCTGGATTAGTAGGAAGCACCATATATTTT. It codes for CSARAGLVGSTIYF.

The V call is TRBV15, the J call TRBJ1-1; TRBD1 matches at 9 bases. V was pared by 0 bases and J by 3 bases, with 5 bases of the junction left unmatched. CDR3 length: 16 amino acids. Germline-derived CDR1 and CDR2 are LNHNV and YYDKDF (reference sequence). DNA for the CDR3: TGTGCCACCAGCAGAGAGACAGGGGGGGACGACACTGAAGCTTTCTTT. It codes for CATSRETGGDDTEAFF.

The table lists this clonotype with a few counts. Written as DNA, the CDR3 is TGTGCCAGCAGTTTAAGTTTCGCCTACGAGCAGTACTTC. This sequence encodes CASSLSFAYEQYF. The chain has TRBV12-3 or TRBV12-4 and TRBJ2-7; D is ambiguous. CDR3 length: 13 residues. The V and J ends lost 2 bases and 2 bases respectively, with 7 bases between them.

With regard to this clonotype: It is unclear where the CDR3 begins or ends on the DNA, so no DNA is shown, and the CDR3 is as TCRdb lists it. The V and J genes are TRBV7-2 and TRBJ2-2; the table's D call TRBD1 went unverified against the DNA. CDR1 and CDR2 (germline): SGHTA, FQGNSA. The CDR3 spans 12 amino acids, including both terminal residues. CDR3 protein: CASRGQGASCFF.

This clonotype appeared a few times. An end of the junction differs from the germline gene, which may be a read error. The J gene is TRBJ1-1, the V gene TRBV4-1; D is uncertain. CDR1 is MGHRA and CDR2 is YSYEKL in the germline V gene. The CDR3 covers 15 residues. DNA for the CDR3: TGCGCCAGCAGCCCTGGCTTAGGGCTGAACACTGAATCTTTCTTT. Its protein product is CASSPGLGLNTESFF.

This sequence joins TRBV7-2 and TRBJ2-2; TRBD2 agrees at 14 bases. CDR1 SGHTA and CDR2 FQGNSA come from the germline V gene. V was clipped by 4 bases and J by 9 bases; unmatched bases: 16. This CDR3 contains 19 residues. The CDR3 sequence is CASSSGDLGLAGAKRELFF. The CDR3 nucleotides read TGTGCCAGCAGCTCGGGGGACTTGGGACTAGCGGGGGCCAAGAGGGAGCTGTTTTTT.

The V call is TRBV7-9, the J call TRBJ2-7, with 9 bases fitting TRBD1. The CDR3 length is 16 residues. The J segment lost 3 bases and the V segment lost 3 bases, leaving 9 bases of the junction unmatched. Germline CDR1 and CDR2: SEHNR and FQNEAQ (reference sequence). Here the CDR3 reads CASSLETGTGSYEQYF. CDR3 sequence (DNA): TGTGCCAGCAGCTTGGAAACCGGGACAGGGAGCTACGAGCAGTACTTC.

This clonotype was seen more than once but under ten times. J is TRBJ1-5 and V is TRBV6-5; possibly TRBD1 for D (6 bases). CDR1 MNHEY and CDR2 SVGAGI come from the germline V gene. V dropped 0 bases and J dropped 4 bases, with 10 bases sitting between them. This CDR3 is built from 15 residues. CDR3 protein: CASSYSGQKNQPQHF. The CDR3 DNA sequence: TGTGCCAGCAGTTACTCCGGACAGAAGAATCAGCCCCAGCATTTT.

A note on this clonotype: Compared with germline, one end of the junction differs, possibly owing to a read error. The chain joins TRBV10-3 to TRBJ2-2; 7 bases are a match to TRBD1. Germline V gene lookup returns CDR1 ENHRY and CDR2 SYGVKD. The CDR3 length is 17 residues. CDR3 bases: TGTGCCAGCAGTTATTCAAACAGGGGATCGAACACCGGGGAGCTGTTTTTT. Translation: CASSYSNRGSNTGELFF.

This clonotype was counted once. A much bigger clone sits one base away, suggesting this may be a read error. CDR3 in amino acids: CAGSLQGTTYEQYF. The DNA for the CDR3 is TGTGCCGGCAGCTTACAGGGGACGACCTACGAGCAGTACTTC. This chain uses TRBV7-9 with TRBJ2-7; the match to TRBD1 covers 7 bases. Germline assignment: CDR1 SEHNR and CDR2 FQNEAQ (reference sequence). This CDR3 is 14 amino acids long.

This clonotype was counted at least ten times. This chain connects TRBV7-8 to TRBJ1-3, with D uncertain. CDR1 SGHVS and CDR2 FQNEAQ come from the germline V gene. There are 15 residues in the CDR3. The ends were cut back, 4 bases at V and 0 bases at J, with 10 bases in the middle. The CDR3 protein is CASSSQRYSGNTIYF. CDR3 DNA sequence: TGTGCCAGCAGCTCTCAGAGATACTCTGGAAACACCATATATTTT.

In the case of this clonotype: At one boundary the junction diverges from the germline segment, which might be a read error. The V gene is TRBV28, the J gene TRBJ1-2; D remains unclear. Germline CDR1 reads MDHEN; CDR2 reads SYDVKM. The CDR3 consists of 12 residues. The CDR3 nucleotides read TGTGACAGCAGTTCCCGGATCTATGGCTACACCTTC. The encoded protein is CDSSSRIYGYTF.

Many counts were recorded for this clonotype. V is TRBV7-2 and J is TRBJ2-7; the match to TRBD1 covers 9 bases. CDR1 is SGHTA and CDR2 is FQGNSA in the germline V gene. V was pared by 0 bases and J by 3 bases, with 3 bases of the junction left unmatched. The CDR3 length is 15 residues. The CDR3 reads CASSLAATGGYEQYF. CDR3 nucleotides: TGTGCCAGCAGCTTAGCGGCGACAGGGGGCTACGAGCAGTACTTC.

This clonotype was seen a few times. The CDR3 DNA follows: TGCGCCAGCAGTCAGGCCTCTAATGAAAAACTGTTTTTT. Amino acids: CASSQASNEKLFF. The genes are TRBV5-1 and TRBJ1-4, with D hard to call. The CDR3 is made up of 13 amino acids. The germline V gene encodes CDR1 SGHRS and CDR2 YFSETQ. Between the trimmed V and J ends, which lost 5 bases and 3 bases, there was a span of 8 bases.

This clonotype showed up just a few times. The V gene is TRBV7-9, the J gene TRBJ1-1, with D possibly matching TRBD1 (6 bases). Trimming left V 4 bases short and J 5 bases short, with 14 bases between. The CDR3 is made up of 14 amino acids. CDR1 and CDR2 from the germline V gene are SEHNR and FQNEAQ (reference sequence). This CDR3 is CASSYSGASTEAFF. Written as DNA, the CDR3 is TGTGCCAGCAGCTATTCGGGGGCGAGTACTGAAGCTTTCTTT. Together with reference TRBV7-9 and TRBJ1-1, the CDR3 gives the full variable domain: DTGVSQNPRHKITKRGQNVTFRCDPISEHNRLYWYRQTLGQGPEFLTYFQNEAQLEKSRLLSDRFSAERPKGSFSTLEIQRTEQGDSAMYLCASSYSGASTEAFFGQGTRLTVV.

This clonotype was picked up many times. The chain employs TRBV7-6 and TRBJ1-4, with D possibly matching TRBD1 (5 bases). V was cut by 5 bases and J by 4 bases, with 20 bases left in between. Germline CDR1 and CDR2: SGHVS and FNYEAQ. The CDR3 has 17 residues. CDR3 sequence: CASSPGVGGTVNEKLFF. CDR3 coding DNA: TGTGCCAGCAGCCCCGGGGTTGGAGGGACCGTTAATGAAAAACTGTTTTTT.

This clonotype was found once. The chain joins TRBV14 to TRBJ1-2; D gene uncertain. The CDR3 runs 13 residues. Trimming took off 1 base at V and 6 bases at J, with 9 bases between the two ends. The germline gives CDR1 SGHDN, CDR2 FVKESK. The CDR3 sequence is CASSQGWYDGYTF. CDR3 sequence (DNA): TGTGCCAGCAGCCAAGGGTGGTATGATGGCTACACCTTC.

The chain carries TRBV7-2 and TRBJ1-5; 7 bases match TRBD1. Germline lookup yields CDR1 SGHTA and CDR2 FQGNSA. J was trimmed by 5 bases and V by 10 bases; bases with no gene match: 23. This CDR3 is built from 18 residues. CDR3 DNA: TGTGCCAACAGGAACAGGGGCCGTTTGTGCCCATGGGATCAGCCCCAGCATTTT. Amino acids: CANRNRGRLCPWDQPQHF. Full variable domain (remainder filled in from reference TRBV7-2 and TRBJ1-5): GAGVSQSPSNKVTEKGKDVELRCDPISGHTALYWYRQSLGQGLEFLIYFQGNSAPDKSGLPSDRFSAERTGGSVSTLTIQRTQQEDSAVYLCANRNRGRLCPWDQPQHFGDGTRLSIL.

The rearrangement links TRBV7-9 to TRBJ2-5; the D gene is possibly TRBD2 (6 bases). This CDR3 is built from 14 residues. V lost 6 bases and J 5 bases, leaving 16 bases between the germline ends. CDR1 SEHNR and CDR2 FQNEAQ come from the germline V gene (reference sequence). CDR3: CASSFAGTVETQYF. For the CDR3, the DNA is TGTGCCAGCAGTTTTGCAGGGACTGTCGAGACCCAGTACTTC.

V and J are TRBV12-3 or TRBV12-4 and TRBJ1-1, with D unresolved. The V end lost 1 base, the J end lost 10 bases, and 10 bases lay between the germline ends. This CDR3 has 12 amino acids. CDR3 region: CASSLGPRRAFF. In DNA, the CDR3 is TGTGCCAGCAGTTTAGGTCCTCGAAGAGCTTTCTTT.

Concerning this clonotype itself: A read error may produce the germline difference seen at one junction end. This chain joins TRBV10-3 and TRBJ2-7, with TRBD1 matching 7 bases. This CDR3 is built from 16 residues. Germline V gene sequence: CDR1 ENHRY, CDR2 SYGVKD. The CDR3 is CASSINPGTASYEQYF. For the CDR3, the DNA is TGTGCCAGCAGTATCAATCCGGGGACAGCGTCCTACGAGCAGTACTTC.

This clonotype came up a few times. The rearrangement uses TRBV29-1 and TRBJ2-7, with 12 bases matching TRBD1. J lost 6 bases, V lost 3 bases, and 3 bases had no gene match. This CDR3 region has 13 residues. Germline V gene data show CDR1 as SQVTM and CDR2 as ANQGSEA. The DNA for the CDR3 is TGCAGCGTTGAGGTGGGACAGGGGGCCGAGCAGTACTTC. It encodes CSVEVGQGAEQYF.